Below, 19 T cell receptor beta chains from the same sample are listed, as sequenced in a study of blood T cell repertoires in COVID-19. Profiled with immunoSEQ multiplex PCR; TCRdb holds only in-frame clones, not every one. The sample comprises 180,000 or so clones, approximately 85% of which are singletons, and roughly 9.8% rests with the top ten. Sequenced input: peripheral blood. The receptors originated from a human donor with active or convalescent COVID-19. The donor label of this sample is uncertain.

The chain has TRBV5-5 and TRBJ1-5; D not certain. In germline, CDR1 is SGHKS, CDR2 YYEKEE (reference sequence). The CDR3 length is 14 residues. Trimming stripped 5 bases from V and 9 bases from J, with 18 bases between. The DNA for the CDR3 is TGTGCCAGCAGGGAGGGATACACCTTAGGGCCCCAGCATTTT. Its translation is CASREGYTLGPQHF.

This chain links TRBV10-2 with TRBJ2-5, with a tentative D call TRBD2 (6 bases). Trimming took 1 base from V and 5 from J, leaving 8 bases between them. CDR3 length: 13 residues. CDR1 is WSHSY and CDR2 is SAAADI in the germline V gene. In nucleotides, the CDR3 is TGCGCCAGCAGTGAGTGGAGGGAGGAGACCCAGTACTTC. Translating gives CASSEWREETQYF.

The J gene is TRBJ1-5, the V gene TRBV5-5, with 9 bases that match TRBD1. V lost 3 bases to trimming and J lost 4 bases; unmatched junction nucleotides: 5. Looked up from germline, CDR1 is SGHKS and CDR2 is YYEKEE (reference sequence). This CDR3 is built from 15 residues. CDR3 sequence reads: CASSSTGTGNQPQHF. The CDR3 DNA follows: TGTGCCAGCAGCTCTACCGGGACAGGGAATCAGCCCCAGCATTTT.

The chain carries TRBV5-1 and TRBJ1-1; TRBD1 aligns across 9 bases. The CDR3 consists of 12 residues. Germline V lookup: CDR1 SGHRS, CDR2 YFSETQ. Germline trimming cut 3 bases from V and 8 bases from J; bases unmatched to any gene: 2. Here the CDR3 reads CASSSGQGEAFF. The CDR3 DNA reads TGCGCCAGCAGCTCTGGACAGGGGGAAGCTTTCTTT.

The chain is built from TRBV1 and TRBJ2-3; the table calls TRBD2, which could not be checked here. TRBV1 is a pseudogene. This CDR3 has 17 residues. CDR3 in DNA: TGCACCAGCAGCCAAGAAGCGGCGCGGGGGAATACAGATACGCAGTATTTT. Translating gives CTSSQEAARGNTDTQYF.

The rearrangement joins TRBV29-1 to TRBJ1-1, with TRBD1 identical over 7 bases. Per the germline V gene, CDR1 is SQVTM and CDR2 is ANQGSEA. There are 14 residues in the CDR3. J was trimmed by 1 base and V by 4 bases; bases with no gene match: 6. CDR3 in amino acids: CSVGAGGRNTEAFF. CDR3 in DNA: TGCAGCGTTGGGGCAGGGGGGAGGAACACTGAAGCTTTCTTT.

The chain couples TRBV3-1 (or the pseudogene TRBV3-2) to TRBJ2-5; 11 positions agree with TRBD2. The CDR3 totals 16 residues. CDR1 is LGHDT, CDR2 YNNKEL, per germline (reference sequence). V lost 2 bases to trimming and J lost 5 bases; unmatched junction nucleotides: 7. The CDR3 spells CASSQQSPSGRETQYF. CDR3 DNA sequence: TGTGCCAGCAGCCAACAGTCTCCTAGCGGGAGGGAGACCCAGTACTTC.

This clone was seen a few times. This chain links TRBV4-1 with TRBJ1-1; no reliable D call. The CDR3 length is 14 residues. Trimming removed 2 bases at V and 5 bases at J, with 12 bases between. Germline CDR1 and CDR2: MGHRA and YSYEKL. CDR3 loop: CASSQYATTTEAFF. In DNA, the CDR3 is TGCGCCAGCAGCCAATACGCGACAACAACTGAAGCTTTCTTT.

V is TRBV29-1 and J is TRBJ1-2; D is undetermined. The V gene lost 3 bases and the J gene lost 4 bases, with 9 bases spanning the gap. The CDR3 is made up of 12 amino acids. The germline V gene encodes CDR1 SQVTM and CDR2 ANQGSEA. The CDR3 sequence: CSVDAAGYGYTF. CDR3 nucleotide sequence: TGCAGCGTTGACGCGGCGGGCTATGGCTACACCTTC.

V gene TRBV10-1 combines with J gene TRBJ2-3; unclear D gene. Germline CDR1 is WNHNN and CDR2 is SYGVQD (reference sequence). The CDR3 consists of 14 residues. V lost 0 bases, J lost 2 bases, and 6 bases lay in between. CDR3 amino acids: CASSESVLTDTQYF. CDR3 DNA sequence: TGCGCCAGCAGTGAGTCTGTACTCACAGATACGCAGTATTTT.

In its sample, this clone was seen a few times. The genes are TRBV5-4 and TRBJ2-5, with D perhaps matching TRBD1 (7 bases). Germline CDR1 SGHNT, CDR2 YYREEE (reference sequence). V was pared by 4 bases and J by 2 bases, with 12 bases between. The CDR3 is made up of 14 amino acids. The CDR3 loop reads CASSGAGQQETQYF. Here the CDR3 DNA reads TGTGCCAGCAGCGGCGCGGGACAGCAAGAGACCCAGTACTTC.

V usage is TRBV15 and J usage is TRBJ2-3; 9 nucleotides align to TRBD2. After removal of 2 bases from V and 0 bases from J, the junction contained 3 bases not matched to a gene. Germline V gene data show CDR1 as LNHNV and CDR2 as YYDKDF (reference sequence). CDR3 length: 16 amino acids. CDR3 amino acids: CATSRPTSGSTDTQYF. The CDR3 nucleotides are TGTGCCACCAGCAGACCGACTAGCGGAAGCACAGATACGCAGTATTTT.

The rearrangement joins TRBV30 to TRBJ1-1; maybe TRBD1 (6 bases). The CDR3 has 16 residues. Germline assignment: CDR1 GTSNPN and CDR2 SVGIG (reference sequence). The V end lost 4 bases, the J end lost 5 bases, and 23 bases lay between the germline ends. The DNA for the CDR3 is TGTGCCTGGAATGGCCCTTTTTGGGGGCGACGGACTGAAGCTTTCTTT. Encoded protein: CAWNGPFWGRRTEAFF.

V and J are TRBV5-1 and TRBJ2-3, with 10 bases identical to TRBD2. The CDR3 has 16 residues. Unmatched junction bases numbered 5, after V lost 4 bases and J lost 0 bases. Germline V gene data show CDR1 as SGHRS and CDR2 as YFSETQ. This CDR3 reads CASSLQAGGSTDTQYF. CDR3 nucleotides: TGCGCCAGCAGCCTCCAAGCGGGAGGGAGCACAGATACGCAGTATTTT.

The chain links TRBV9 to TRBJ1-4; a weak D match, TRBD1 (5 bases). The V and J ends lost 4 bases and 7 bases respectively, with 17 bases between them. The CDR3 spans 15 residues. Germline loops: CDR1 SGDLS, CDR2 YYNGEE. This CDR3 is CASSLTGGIGEKLFF. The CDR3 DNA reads TGTGCCAGCAGCCTCACGGGGGGGATTGGTGAAAAACTGTTTTTT. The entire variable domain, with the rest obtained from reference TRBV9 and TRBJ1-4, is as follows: DSGVTQTPKHLITATGQRVTLRCSPRSGDLSVYWYQQSLDQGLQFLIQYYNGEERAKGNILERFSAQQFPDLHSELNLSSLELGDSALYFCASSLTGGIGEKLFFGSGTQLSVL.

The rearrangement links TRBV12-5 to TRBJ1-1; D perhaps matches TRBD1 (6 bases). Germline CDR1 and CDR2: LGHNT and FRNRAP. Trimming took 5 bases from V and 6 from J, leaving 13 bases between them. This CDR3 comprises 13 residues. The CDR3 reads CASGRGSVPEAFF. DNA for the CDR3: TGTGCTAGTGGTAGGGGGTCAGTGCCTGAAGCTTTCTTT.

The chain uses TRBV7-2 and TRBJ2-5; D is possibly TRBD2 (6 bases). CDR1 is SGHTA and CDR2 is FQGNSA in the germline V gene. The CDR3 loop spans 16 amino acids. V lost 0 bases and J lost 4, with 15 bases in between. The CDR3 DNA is TGTGCCAGCAGCTTAGCGCTAAATAGGGGAGGAGAGACCCAGTACTTC. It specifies CASSLALNRGGETQYF.

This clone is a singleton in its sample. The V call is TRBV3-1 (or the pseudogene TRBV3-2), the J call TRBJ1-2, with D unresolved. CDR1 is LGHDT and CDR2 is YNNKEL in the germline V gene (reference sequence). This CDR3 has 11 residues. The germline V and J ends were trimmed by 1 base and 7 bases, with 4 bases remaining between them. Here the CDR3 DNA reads TGTGCCAGCAGCCAAGTCGGTGGCTACACCTTC. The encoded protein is CASSQVGGYTF.

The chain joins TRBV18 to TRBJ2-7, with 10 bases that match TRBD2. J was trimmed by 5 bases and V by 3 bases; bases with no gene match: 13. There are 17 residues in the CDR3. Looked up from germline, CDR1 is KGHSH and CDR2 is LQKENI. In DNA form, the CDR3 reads TGTGCCAGCTCACCCCCCTGGGAAGCGGGGGGGTTAGACGAGCAGTACTTC. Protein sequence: CASSPPWEAGGLDEQYF.